A single sample gave rise to the 19 T cell receptor beta chains below, sequenced in a study of post-analysis software for immune sequencing data. Study-wide points: When patients were compared with controls, 4 or 5 TRBV segments were more frequent, TRBV5-6, TRBV5-1 and TRBV20-1 among them.

Their antigens remain unidentified. Unique molecular identifiers featured in each of the TCR beta cDNA libraries. TCRdb re-analysed the PCR reads in MiXCR, keeping a single row per CDR3 protein. The profile shows roughly 650,000 distinct CDR3 sequences, approximately 59% of them singletons. Sequencing was carried out using blood. These receptors were taken from a girl aged 2-15 years with multiple sclerosis.

This chain uses TRBV3-1 with TRBJ1-2; possible D gene TRBD1, 6 bases. Germline CDR1 and CDR2: LGHDT and YNNKEL (reference sequence). This CDR3 spans 15 amino acids. With 0 bases removed from V and 2 bases from J, the gap between germline ends came to 10 bases. The CDR3 protein is CASSQEGGRNYGYTF. CDR3 coding DNA: TGTGCCAGCAGCCAAGAGGGGGGCCGGAACTATGGCTACACCTTC.

The chain employs TRBV5-1 and TRBJ2-1; 12 positions agree with TRBD2. The junction had 5 bases not matched to a gene; V was cut back by 5 bases and J by 5 bases. Germline V gives CDR1 SGHRS, CDR2 YFSETQ. The CDR3 consists of 15 residues. CDR3 region: CASRASGGANNEQFF. The CDR3 region has the DNA TGCGCCAGCAGAGCTAGCGGGGGGGCCAACAATGAGCAGTTCTTC.

For this clonotype: The junction does not match germline at one end; this may be a read error. This chain uses TRBV27 with TRBJ2-1; 7 bases map to TRBD1. The germline gives CDR1 MNHEY, CDR2 SMNVEV (reference sequence). This CDR3 is built from 15 residues. The CDR3 sequence is CASSVGQSSYNEQCF. The CDR3 DNA sequence: TGTGCCAGCAGTGTGGGACAGAGCTCCTACAATGAGCAGTGCTTC.

This clonotype turned up a few times. The chain employs TRBV7-2 and TRBJ1-5, with unresolved D. Germline assignment: CDR1 SGHTA and CDR2 FQGNSA. The CDR3 totals 14 residues. V lost 4 bases, J lost 8 bases, and 15 bases lay in between. CDR3 residues: CASSSLLREEPQHF. CDR3 coding DNA: TGTGCCAGCAGCTCCTTACTGAGGGAGGAGCCCCAGCATTTT. Complete variable domain (other parts from reference TRBV7-2 and TRBJ1-5): GAGVSQSPSNKVTEKGKDVELRCDPISGHTALYWYRQSLGQGLEFLIYFQGNSAPDKSGLPSDRFSAERTGGSVSTLTIQRTQQEDSAVYLCASSSLLREEPQHFGDGTRLSIL.

The gene calls are TRBV10-3 and TRBJ2-1, with 10 bases matching TRBD1. Unmatched junction bases numbered 2, after V lost 3 bases and J lost 3 bases. The CDR3 totals 15 residues. CDR1 ENHRY and CDR2 SYGVKD come from the germline V gene. CDR3 region: CAISDGTGDYNEQFF. The CDR3 nucleotides are TGTGCCATCAGTGACGGGACAGGGGACTACAATGAGCAGTTCTTC.

A few counts support this clonotype. The gene calls are TRBV30 and TRBJ2-1; tentatively, D is TRBD1 (5 bases). CDR3 length equals 13 residues. V lost 3 bases and J lost 3, with 9 bases in between. CDR1 GTSNPN and CDR2 SVGIG come from the germline V gene (reference sequence). In DNA, the CDR3 is TGTGCCTGGAGGGACATTCTCTACAATGAGCAGTTCTTC. Translation: CAWRDILYNEQFF.

This clonotype was detected only a few times. The CDR3 coding sequence is TGTGCCAGCAGGCCAGCGGGGGTTCTAGAGACCCAGTACTTC. Its protein is CASRPAGVLETQYF. The chain uses TRBV27 and TRBJ2-5, with TRBD2 matching over 8 bases. From germline, CDR1 is MNHEY and CDR2 SMNVEV (reference sequence). This CDR3 contains 14 residues. Trimming removed 6 bases from V and 4 bases from J; junction bases left unmatched: 7.

This clonotype was picked up a small number of times. The chain has TRBV9 and TRBJ2-1, with TRBD1 matching over 8 bases. The V gene's germline CDR1 is SGDLS and CDR2 YYNGEE. The V segment lost 5 bases and the J segment 7 bases; nucleotides outside the gene matches: 14. This CDR3 contains 16 residues. CDR3: CASRGGAGGLSNEQFF. DNA for the CDR3: TGTGCCAGCAGAGGAGGGGCAGGGGGCCTAAGTAATGAGCAGTTCTTC. Supplemented by reference TRBV9 and TRBJ2-1, the full variable domain reads DSGVTQTPKHLITATGQRVTLRCSPRSGDLSVYWYQQSLDQGLQFLIQYYNGEERAKGNILERFSAQQFPDLHSELNLSSLELGDSALYFCASRGGAGGLSNEQFFGPGTRLTVL.

The chain couples TRBV3-1 to TRBJ2-7; no reliable D call. The CDR3 sequence is 19 residues long. Germline V gene sequence: CDR1 LGHDT, CDR2 YNNKEL (reference sequence). V gave up 0 bases and J gave up 3 bases, with 24 bases separating them. This CDR3 is CASSQDFSRTPNRNYEQYF. In nucleotides, the CDR3 is TGTGCCAGCAGCCAAGATTTCTCCAGAACTCCAAACCGAAACTACGAGCAGTACTTC.

The chain has TRBV28 and TRBJ2-1; 9 bases line up with TRBD2. This CDR3 has 13 residues. Trimming removed 6 bases from V and 10 bases from J; junction bases left unmatched: 7. In germline, CDR1 is MDHEN, CDR2 SYDVKM. CDR3 DNA: TGTGCCAGCAGCCCTAGCGGGGCATGGGAGCAGTTCTTC. This codes for CASSPSGAWEQFF.

The chain links TRBV12-3 or TRBV12-4 to TRBJ2-3, with 7 bases aligning to TRBD1. The CDR3 extends over 14 amino acids. The J segment lost 3 bases and the V segment lost 5 bases, leaving 5 bases of the junction unmatched. In nucleotides, the CDR3 is TGTGCCAGCAGTGACAGGGTACGGACAGATACGCAGTATTTT. Its protein is CASSDRVRTDTQYF.

This clonotype was counted only a few times. The V gene is TRBV3-1, the J gene TRBJ2-4; D gene uncertain. The V and J ends lost 1 base and 0 bases respectively, with 13 bases between them. The CDR3 has 17 amino acids. The germline V gene has CDR1 LGHDT and CDR2 YNNKEL (reference sequence). In DNA, the CDR3 is TGTGCCAGCAGCCAAGTAAATGAAGCGATAGCCAAAAACATTCAGTACTTC. Translation: CASSQVNEAIAKNIQYF.

The rearrangement links TRBV29-1 to TRBJ2-3; possibly TRBD1 for D (7 bases). V was trimmed by 1 base and J by 2 bases, leaving 13 bases between them. Germline CDR1 SQVTM, CDR2 ANQGSEA. The CDR3 runs to 15 residues. The DNA for the CDR3 is TGCAGCGTTGAAGGGGCAGGGGGGTTCACAGATACGCAGTATTTT. Protein: CSVEGAGGFTDTQYF.

The CDR3 is CASSYVMGLDYNEQFF. CDR3 bases: TGTGCCAGCAGTTACGTGATGGGATTGGACTACAATGAGCAGTTCTTC. The chain uses TRBV6-5 and TRBJ2-1, with no clear D. Trimming shortened V by 2 bases and J by 3 bases, and 14 bases separated the two germline ends. Per the germline V gene, CDR1 is MNHEY and CDR2 is SVGAGI. CDR3 length equals 16 residues.

This clonotype has just a few counts. V gene TRBV20-1 combines with J gene TRBJ2-3, with D perhaps matching TRBD1 or TRBD2 (5 bases each). Trimming shortened V by 6 bases and J by 0 bases, and 13 bases separated the two germline ends. The CDR3 has 14 residues. Per the germline V gene, CDR1 is DFQATT and CDR2 is SNEGSKA (reference sequence). The CDR3 sequence: CSAAGTGSTDTQYF. CDR3 nucleotides: TGCAGTGCCGCCGGGACGGGGAGCACAGATACGCAGTATTTT.

This chain links TRBV5-1 with TRBJ2-5, with D hard to call. Per the germline V gene, CDR1 is SGHRS and CDR2 is YFSETQ. CDR3 length: 15 amino acids. The V gene lost 2 bases and the J gene lost 0 bases, with 11 bases spanning the gap. The CDR3 nucleotides are TGCGCCAGCAGCTTCGGCGACTCGTACCAAGAGACCCAGTACTTC. As protein: CASSFGDSYQETQYF.

V usage is TRBV4-1 and J usage is TRBJ2-1; no definite D call. Germline CDR1 reads MGHRA; CDR2 reads YSYEKL. The CDR3 extends over 16 amino acids. Trimming took off 0 bases at V and 4 bases at J, with 13 bases between the two ends. DNA of the CDR3: TGCGCCAGCAGCCAAGAGAACTTTGAGGCATACAATGAGCAGTTCTTC. Amino acid sequence: CASSQENFEAYNEQFF.

The J gene is TRBJ2-1, the V gene TRBV7-2, with no clear D. The CDR3 totals 15 residues. Trimming pared 9 bases from V and 0 bases from J, leaving 15 bases between. In germline, CDR1 is SGHTA, CDR2 FQGNSA. Here the CDR3 DNA reads TGTGCCAGTGCTGGGCGAGACGACTCCTACAATGAGCAGTTCTTC. Protein: CASAGRDDSYNEQFF.

This clonotype has just a few counts. This chain uses TRBV4-3 with TRBJ2-3; D not resolved. Germline lookup yields CDR1 LGHNA and CDR2 YSLEER. The CDR3 length is 13 residues. V was shortened by 5 bases and J by 5 bases, with 11 bases between the two germline ends. The CDR3 coding sequence is TGCGCCAGCAGCAAGGGCTACAAAGATACGCAGTATTTT. This translates into CASSKGYKDTQYF.